This TCR beta chain was sequenced for a study of T cell responses to AZD1222 COVID-19 vaccine. The method was immunoSEQ multiplex PCR; TCRdb's version includes in-frame clones alone and lacks a portion of them. The sample consists of some 97,000 clones, about 87% of them appearing once. Study-wide findings and caveats: At baseline, just a handful of AZD1222 recipients tested seropositive.

Comments on this clone: Antigen unknown.

V was pared by 2 bases and J by 7 bases, with 11 bases between. Per germline, CDR1 MNHNS and CDR2 SASEGT. CDR3 size: 14 residues. The rearrangement links TRBV6-1 to TRBJ2-2; D may be TRBD1 or TRBD2 (5 bases each). The sequence came from an adult in good health. The input for sequencing was peripheral blood, taken on day 0 of AZD1222 vaccination. The CDR3 reads CASSEQGAIGELFF. The DNA of the CDR3 is TGTGCCAGCAGTGAACAGGGAGCGATCGGGGAGCTGTTTTTT.